This T cell receptor beta chain was identified during a study of blood T cells in healthy people across ages. General study results and limits: Naive T cell percentage strongly correlated with TCR beta diversity.

This clonotype has a count of ten or more. Its target is unknown. A second PCR, run for about 7 to 11 cycles, used a sample-barcoded 5' primer plus a J-beta primer mix. TCRdb fed the 5' RACE reads into MiXCR, producing one record per CDR3 protein. The sample lists 1.5 million to 2 million distinct CDR3 sequences, about 31% seen once, with around 11% in the top ten. Each sample had at least 6 million PBMCs isolated. V was shortened by 4 bases and J by 9 bases, with 16 bases between the two germline ends. Germline V gene data show CDR1 as SQVTM and CDR2 as ANQGSEA. CDR3 length equals 13 residues. The TCR was taken from a young woman in good health. V gene TRBV29-1 combines with J gene TRBJ2-1; D is possibly TRBD2 (6 bases). The specimen was blood. For the CDR3, the DNA is TGCAGCGTTGTAACGGGGATGGGGGGTGAGCAGTTCTTC. Protein sequence: CSVVTGMGGEQFF.